This T cell receptor (beta chain) was sequenced during a study of blood T cell repertoires in COVID-19. On the study more broadly: Whether acute or convalescent, the COVID-19 samples came from the United States, Italy and Spain.

From germline, CDR1 is SGHRS and CDR2 YFSETQ. Trimming cost V 4 bases and J 1 base; bases outside gene matches: 5. CDR3 length: 16 residues. Per the study methods: Quantification of nucleated cells was approximated via reference gene primer amplification. Here immunoSEQ multiplex PCR was the method, and the copy in TCRdb shows in-frame clones only, minus some. V and J calls and clone size are those listed in that table; D and trimming were worked out from the DNA. The sample has 110,000 to 150,000 clones; roughly four fifths are singletons. This receptor was obtained from a human donor in a cohort sampled during active COVID-19. What was sequenced was peripheral blood. The chain employs TRBV5-1 and TRBJ2-5, with 12 bases aligning to TRBD2. CDR3 loop: CASSPLAGGVQETQYF. The DNA of the CDR3 is TGCGCCAGCAGCCCCCTAGCGGGGGGGGTCCAAGAGACCCAGTACTTC.